The 23 T cell receptor beta chains in this list originate from one sample, sequenced in a study of CD8 T cells in Susac syndrome. An input of 0.5 to 1 ug of RNA was subjected to reverse transcription using random hexamers. TCRdb recomputed calls from the immunoSEQ multiplex PCR reads with MiXCR, one row per CDR3 protein. Here the sample spans roughly 120,000 distinct CDR3 sequences, roughly 96% being singletons. Sequenced: CD4+ T cells from PBMCs. The receptors derive from a human donor in good health.

The V call is TRBV20-1, the J call TRBJ1-5, with D possibly being TRBD1 (5 bases). Germline CDR1 reads DFQATT; CDR2 reads SNEGSKA (reference sequence). CDR3 length: 15 residues. V lost 2 bases and J 3 bases, leaving 14 bases between the germline ends. In DNA form, the CDR3 reads TGCAGTGCTAGATTTACTACAGGCAACAATCAGCCCCAGCATTTT. This translates into CSARFTTGNNQPQHF.

The chain uses TRBV29-1 and TRBJ1-6, with D uncertain. V gave up 6 bases and J gave up 8 bases, with 14 bases separating them. This CDR3 region has 13 residues. Germline CDR1 SQVTM, CDR2 ANQGSEA. CDR3 region: CSVGLGSDSPLHF. The CDR3 DNA reads TGCAGCGTCGGACTGGGATCCGATTCACCCCTCCACTTT.

The rearrangement joins TRBV12-3 or TRBV12-4 to TRBJ1-1; 8 bases fit TRBD1. The CDR3 is made up of 15 amino acids. The trim removed 9 bases at V and 1 base at J, leaving 10 bases unmatched. The CDR3 reads CASRRQGISNTEAFF. The CDR3, as DNA: TGTGCCAGTCGCCGACAGGGGATTTCGAACACTGAAGCTTTCTTT.

The rearrangement joins TRBV20-1 to TRBJ2-1; no reliable D call. The CDR3 totals 10 residues. CDR1 DFQATT and CDR2 SNEGSKA come from the germline V gene (reference sequence). The V end was cut by 3 bases, the J end by 6 bases, with 3 bases between. The CDR3 region has the DNA TGCAGTGCTAGGGTCAATGAGCAGTTCTTC. Translating gives CSARVNEQFF.

V usage is TRBV5-6 and J usage is TRBJ2-7; TRBD2 is a possible D gene (5 bases). The V gene lost 2 bases and the J gene lost 4 bases, with 10 bases spanning the gap. This CDR3 is built from 13 residues. The germline V gene has CDR1 SGHDT and CDR2 YYEEEE. CDR3 DNA: TGTGCCAGCAGCTTACGGGGTGGGTACGAGCAGTACTTC. It is translated as CASSLRGGYEQYF.

The V gene is TRBV25-1, the J gene TRBJ2-1, with D perhaps matching TRBD2 (5 bases). Germline CDR1 MGHDK, CDR2 SYGVNS. The V end lost 7 bases, the J end lost 0 bases, and 10 bases lay between the germline ends. The CDR3 length is 14 residues. CDR3 sequence: CASIMSGSYNEQFF. The CDR3 DNA reads TGTGCCAGCATCATGAGCGGCTCCTACAATGAGCAGTTCTTC.

The rearrangement links TRBV6-5 to TRBJ1-1, with unresolved D. Per germline, CDR1 MNHEY and CDR2 SVGAGI. The CDR3 covers 13 residues. Trimming left V 6 bases short and J 1 base short, with 9 bases between. CDR3 region: CASRMDPNTEAFF. The CDR3 nucleotides are TGTGCCAGCAGAATGGACCCGAACACTGAAGCTTTCTTT.

The V gene is TRBV12-3 or TRBV12-4, the J gene TRBJ1-3; 8 bases align to TRBD1. V trimming: 6 bases; J trimming: 3 bases; junction bases outside the gene matches: 7. This CDR3 is built from 15 residues. In DNA form, the CDR3 reads TGTGCCAGCAGAAGTTCAGGGGGCGGTGGAAACACCATATATTTT. Translating it yields CASRSSGGGGNTIYF.

The chain combines TRBV29-1 with TRBJ1-2; the D gene is possibly TRBD1 (5 bases). The CDR3 consists of 14 residues. Germline CDR1 SQVTM, CDR2 ANQGSEA. Between the trimmed V and J ends, which lost 0 bases and 5 bases, there was a span of 13 bases. This chain's CDR3 is CSVEDKAGYYGYTF. In DNA form, the CDR3 reads TGCAGCGTTGAAGATAAGGCAGGGTATTATGGCTACACCTTC.

The rearrangement uses TRBV20-1 and TRBJ1-6; 8 bases are a match to TRBD1. V lost 5 bases to trimming and J lost 1 base; unmatched junction nucleotides: 7. This CDR3 comprises 16 residues. CDR1 is DFQATT, CDR2 SNEGSKA, per germline (reference sequence). DNA for the CDR3: TGCAGTGCTCGCATCCACAGGGGGTCCTATAATTCACCCCTCCACTTT. Encoded protein: CSARIHRGSYNSPLHF.

The CDR3 region has the DNA TGTGCCAGCAGCCAAGTTTCAGGAGGTGTTGACACCATATATTTT. Protein sequence: CASSQVSGGVDTIYF. The chain is built from TRBV14 and TRBJ1-3; D unresolved. The length of the CDR3 is 15 residues. Germline lookup yields CDR1 SGHDN and CDR2 FVKESK. The germline V and J ends were trimmed by 1 base and 8 bases, with 15 bases remaining between them.

The chain joins TRBV28 to TRBJ1-1; maybe TRBD1 (6 bases). Trimming removed 7 bases at V and 2 bases at J, with 14 bases between. There are 14 residues in the CDR3. CDR1 and CDR2 from the germline V gene are MDHEN and SYDVKM. The CDR3 nucleotides are TGTGCCAGCATCCCCGGGGACATCAACACTGAAGCTTTCTTT. Encoded protein: CASIPGDINTEAFF.

V is TRBV5-1 and J is TRBJ2-7; D not resolved. Germline V gene lookup returns CDR1 SGHRS and CDR2 YFSETQ. Trimming stripped 1 base from V and 3 bases from J, with 8 bases between. This CDR3 contains 13 residues. CDR3 in amino acids: CASSLPASYEQYF. The CDR3 DNA follows: TGCGCCAGCAGCTTGCCAGCGAGCTACGAGCAGTACTTC.

This sequence joins TRBV7-3 and TRBJ2-2; TRBD2 aligns across 13 bases. The CDR3 runs 16 residues. V gave up 4 bases and J gave up 6 bases; unmatched junction bases: 5. CDR1 and CDR2 (germline): SGHTA, FQGTGA. The CDR3 nucleotides are TGTGCCAGCAGCTCGAAACTAGCGGGGGGGCCCGGGGAGCTGTTTTTT. Amino acids: CASSSKLAGGPGELFF.

The V call is TRBV30, the J call TRBJ1-1; 8 bases map to TRBD1. Trimming at V came to 4 bases and at J to 3 bases, leaving 4 bases not matched to a gene. From germline, CDR1 is GTSNPN and CDR2 SVGIG (reference sequence). This CDR3 region has 13 residues. The CDR3, as DNA: TGTGCCTGGACTGGACAGGGCTACACTGAAGCTTTCTTT. Residues: CAWTGQGYTEAFF.

The chain combines TRBV3-1 with TRBJ2-5; 8 bases line up with TRBD2. J gave up 1 base and V 2 bases, and 3 bases lay outside the gene matches. Looked up from germline, CDR1 is LGHDT and CDR2 is YNNKEL (reference sequence). This CDR3 has 15 amino acids. The CDR3 DNA is TGTGCCAGCAGCCAACATAGCGGGACCCAAGAGACCCAGTACTTC. This gives the protein CASSQHSGTQETQYF.

This rearrangement joins TRBV9 to TRBJ2-7; D is ambiguous. Per the germline V gene, CDR1 is SGDLS and CDR2 is YYNGEE. The CDR3 loop spans 15 amino acids. With 0 bases removed from V and 3 bases from J, the gap between germline ends came to 13 bases. The CDR3 protein is CASSVEGSAFYEQYF. As DNA, the CDR3 is TGTGCCAGCAGCGTAGAGGGATCGGCCTTCTACGAGCAGTACTTC.

The chain employs TRBV5-1 and TRBJ2-7; the D gene is possibly TRBD2 (6 bases). CDR1 is SGHRS and CDR2 is YFSETQ in the germline V gene. This CDR3 has 15 residues. V was clipped by 4 bases and J by 5 bases, with 19 bases between them. The CDR3 reads CASSPEGQPHHEQYF. Written as DNA, the CDR3 is TGCGCCAGCAGCCCGGAGGGGCAGCCTCACCACGAGCAGTACTTC.

The rearrangement links TRBV3-1 to TRBJ2-1, with 9 bases identical to TRBD2. The ends lost 4 bases at V and 5 bases at J; junction bases unmatched: 18. Germline CDR1 and CDR2: LGHDT and YNNKEL (reference sequence). This CDR3 region has 19 residues. The CDR3 loop is CASSPPRVIAGEGNNEQFF. DNA of the CDR3: TGTGCCAGCAGCCCCCCCCGGGTAATAGCGGGAGAGGGAAACAATGAGCAGTTCTTC.

The genes are TRBV29-1 and TRBJ1-2, with D perhaps TRBD1 (5 bases). Germline V gene sequence: CDR1 SQVTM, CDR2 ANQGSEA. V lost 6 bases, J lost 8 bases, and 16 bases lay in between. CDR3 length: 12 residues. The DNA for the CDR3 is TGCAGCGTAGGAGGGCAGGGAAGGGGCTACACCTTC. This translates into CSVGGQGRGYTF.

This clonotype is a singleton in its sample. The chain employs TRBV29-1 and TRBJ2-3; D is uncertain. The CDR3 is 12 residues long. CDR1 is SQVTM, CDR2 ANQGSEA, per germline. V was shortened by 7 bases and J by 2 bases, with 10 bases between the two germline ends. The DNA for the CDR3 is TGCAGCGCAAGGAAGACCACAGATACGCAGTATTTT. Translated, it gives CSARKTTDTQYF.

This chain connects TRBV7-9 to TRBJ2-2; 8 positions match TRBD2. The trim removed 8 bases at V and 4 bases at J, leaving 6 bases unmatched. CDR3 length equals 14 residues. Germline V gives CDR1 SEHNR, CDR2 FQNEAQ (reference sequence). The CDR3 sequence is CASWREAVTGELFF. In DNA form, the CDR3 reads TGTGCCAGCTGGCGGGAGGCGGTCACCGGGGAGCTGTTTTTT.

This chain's CDR3 is CASSRDSFTTEAFF. The DNA of the CDR3 is TGTGCCAGCAGCCGGGACAGTTTCACCACTGAAGCTTTCTTT. The V and J genes are TRBV14 and TRBJ1-1; 7 positions match TRBD1. The CDR3 covers 14 residues. Germline assignment: CDR1 SGHDN and CDR2 FVKESK. Trimming at V came to 4 bases and at J to 4 bases, leaving 6 bases not matched to a gene.